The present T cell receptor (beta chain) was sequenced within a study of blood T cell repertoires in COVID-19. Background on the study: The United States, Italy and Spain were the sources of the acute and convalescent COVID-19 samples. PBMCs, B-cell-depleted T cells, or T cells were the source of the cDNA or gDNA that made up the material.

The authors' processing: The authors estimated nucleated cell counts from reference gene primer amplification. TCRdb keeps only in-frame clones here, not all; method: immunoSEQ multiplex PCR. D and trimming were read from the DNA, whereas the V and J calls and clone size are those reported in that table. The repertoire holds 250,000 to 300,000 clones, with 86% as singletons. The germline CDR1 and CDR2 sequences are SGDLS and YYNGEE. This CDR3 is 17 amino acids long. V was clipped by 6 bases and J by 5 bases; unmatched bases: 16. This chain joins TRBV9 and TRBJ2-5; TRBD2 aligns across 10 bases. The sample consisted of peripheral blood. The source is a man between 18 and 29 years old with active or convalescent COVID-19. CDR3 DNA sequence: TGTGCCAGCAACCAGGGAGGGCTAGCGGGGGCGCGGGAGACCCAGTACTTC. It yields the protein CASNQGGLAGARETQYF.